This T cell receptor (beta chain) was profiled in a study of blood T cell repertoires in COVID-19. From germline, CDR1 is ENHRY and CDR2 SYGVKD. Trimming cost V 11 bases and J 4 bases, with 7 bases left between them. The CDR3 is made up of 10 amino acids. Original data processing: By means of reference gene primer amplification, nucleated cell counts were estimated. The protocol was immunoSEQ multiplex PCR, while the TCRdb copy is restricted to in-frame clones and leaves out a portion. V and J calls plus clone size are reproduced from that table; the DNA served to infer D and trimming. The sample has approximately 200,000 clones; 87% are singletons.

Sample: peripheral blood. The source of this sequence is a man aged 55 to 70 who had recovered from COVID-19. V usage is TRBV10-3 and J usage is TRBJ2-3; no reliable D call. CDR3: CAVLSDTQYF. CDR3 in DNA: TGTGCCGTATTATCAGATACGCAGTATTTT.